The clone carrying this T cell receptor (beta chain) appeared many times. The germline V gene has CDR1 SGHAT and CDR2 FQNNGV. The CDR3 spans 16 residues. J lost 3 bases, V lost 4 bases, and 3 bases had no gene match. The sample belongs to a study of early T cells in non-severe SARS-CoV-2 infection. Each single cDNA molecule received a unique molecular identifier. TCRdb analysed the 5' RACE reads with MiXCR anew, one entry per CDR3 protein. The profile shows tens of thousands of distinct CDR3 sequences, roughly an eighth of them singletons. The chain employs TRBV11-2 and TRBJ2-1, with 13 bases lining up with TRBD2. The receptor was derived from an adult who was a healthcare worker with PCR-confirmed SARS-CoV-2 infection or an uninfected control (not recorded which). Sequenced sample: whole blood. The CDR3 sequence: CASSYRTSGGYNEQFF. CDR3 sequence (DNA): TGTGCCAGCAGCTACAGGACTAGCGGGGGCTACAATGAGCAGTTCTTC.